The entry below describes one T cell receptor beta chain. The data were taken from a study of blood T cell repertoires in COVID-19. Study in general: Samples representing acute and convalescent COVID-19 were sourced from the United States, Italy and Spain. From T cells, B-cell-depleted T cells, or PBMCs came the material, which was cDNA or gDNA.

As originally analysed: How many nucleated cells were present was estimated from reference gene primer amplification. Repertoires were generated with immunoSEQ multiplex PCR, while TCRdb's copy carries only in-frame clones and drops some. V and J calls plus clone size are reproduced from that table; the DNA served to infer D and trimming. Of 65,000 to 95,000 clones in the sample, around four fifths were seen once. V gave up 1 base and J gave up 4 bases; unmatched junction bases: 6. There are 16 residues in the CDR3. Germline CDR1 is SGHVS and CDR2 is FQNEAQ. This TCR came from a man older than 75 with active or convalescent COVID-19. The sequencing input was peripheral blood. This sequence joins TRBV7-8 and TRBJ2-1; 8 bases match TRBD1. The CDR3 region is CASSLEGRGLYNEQFF. CDR3 DNA: TGTGCCAGCAGCTTAGAGGGCAGGGGGCTTTACAATGAGCAGTTCTTC.